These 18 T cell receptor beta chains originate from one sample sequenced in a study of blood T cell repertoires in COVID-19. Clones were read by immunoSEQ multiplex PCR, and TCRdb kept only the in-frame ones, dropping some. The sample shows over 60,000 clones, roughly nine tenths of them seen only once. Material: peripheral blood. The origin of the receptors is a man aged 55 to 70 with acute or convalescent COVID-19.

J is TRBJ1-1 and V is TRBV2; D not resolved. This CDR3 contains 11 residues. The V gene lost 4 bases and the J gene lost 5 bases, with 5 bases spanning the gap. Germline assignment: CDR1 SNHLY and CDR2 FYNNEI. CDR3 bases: TGTGCCAGCAGTGTAAAAACTGAAGCTTTCTTT. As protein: CASSVKTEAFF. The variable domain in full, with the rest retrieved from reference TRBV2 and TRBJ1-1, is EPEVTQTPSHQVTQMGQEVILRCVPISNHLYFYWYRQILGQKVEFLVSFYNNEISEKSEIFDDQFSVERPDGSNFTLKIRSTKLEDSAMYFCASSVKTEAFFGQGTRLTVV.

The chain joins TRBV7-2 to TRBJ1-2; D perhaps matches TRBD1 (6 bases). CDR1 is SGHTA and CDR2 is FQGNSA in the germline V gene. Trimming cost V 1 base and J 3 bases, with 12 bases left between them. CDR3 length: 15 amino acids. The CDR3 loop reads CASSLGTALYYGYTF. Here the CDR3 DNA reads TGTGCCAGCAGCTTAGGGACAGCCCTTTACTATGGCTACACCTTC.

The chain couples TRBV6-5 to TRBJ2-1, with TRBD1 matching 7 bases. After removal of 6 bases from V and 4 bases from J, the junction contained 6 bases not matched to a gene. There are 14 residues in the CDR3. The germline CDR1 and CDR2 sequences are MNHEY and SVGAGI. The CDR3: CASSPRGKYNEQFF. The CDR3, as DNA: TGTGCCAGCAGCCCCAGGGGGAAGTACAATGAGCAGTTCTTC.

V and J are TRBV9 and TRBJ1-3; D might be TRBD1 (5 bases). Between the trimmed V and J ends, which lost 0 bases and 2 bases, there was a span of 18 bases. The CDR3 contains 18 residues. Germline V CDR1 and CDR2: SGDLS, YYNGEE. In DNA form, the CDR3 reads TGTGCCAGCAGCGTAGTTTCATCGGCGGGGGTTGCTGGAAACACCATATATTTT. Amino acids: CASSVVSSAGVAGNTIYF.

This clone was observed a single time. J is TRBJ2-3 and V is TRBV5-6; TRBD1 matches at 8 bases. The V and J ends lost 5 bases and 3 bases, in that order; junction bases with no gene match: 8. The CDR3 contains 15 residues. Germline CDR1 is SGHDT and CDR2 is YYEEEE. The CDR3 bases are TGTGCCAGCAGTTATCAGGGGGCTTGGACAGATACGCAGTATTTT. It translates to CASSYQGAWTDTQYF.

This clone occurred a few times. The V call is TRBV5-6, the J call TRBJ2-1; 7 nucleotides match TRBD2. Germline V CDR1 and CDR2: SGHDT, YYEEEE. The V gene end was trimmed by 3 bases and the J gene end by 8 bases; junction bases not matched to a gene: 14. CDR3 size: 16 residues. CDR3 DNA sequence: TGTGCCAGCAGCTCCCGGGACTATGGGCGGTCCGATGAGCAGTTCTTC. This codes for CASSSRDYGRSDEQFF.

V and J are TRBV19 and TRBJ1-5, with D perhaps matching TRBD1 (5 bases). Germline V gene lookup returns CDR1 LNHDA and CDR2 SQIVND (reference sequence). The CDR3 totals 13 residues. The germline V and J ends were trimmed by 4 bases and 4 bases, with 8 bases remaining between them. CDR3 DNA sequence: TGTGCCAGTAGTACGAACAGGAATCAGCCCCAGCATTTT. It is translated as CASSTNRNQPQHF.

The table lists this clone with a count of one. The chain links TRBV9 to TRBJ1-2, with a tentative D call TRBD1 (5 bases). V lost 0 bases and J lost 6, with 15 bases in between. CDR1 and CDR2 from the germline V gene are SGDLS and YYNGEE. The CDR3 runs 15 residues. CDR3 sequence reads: CASSVGVGQTDGYTF. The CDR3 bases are TGTGCCAGCAGCGTAGGAGTGGGGCAGACCGATGGCTACACCTTC.

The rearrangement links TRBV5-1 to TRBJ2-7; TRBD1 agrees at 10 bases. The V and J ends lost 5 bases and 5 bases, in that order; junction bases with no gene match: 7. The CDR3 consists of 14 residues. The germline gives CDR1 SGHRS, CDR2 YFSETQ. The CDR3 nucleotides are TGCGCCAGCAGGCAGAGACAGGGGGCAAACGAGCAGTACTTC. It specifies CASRQRQGANEQYF.

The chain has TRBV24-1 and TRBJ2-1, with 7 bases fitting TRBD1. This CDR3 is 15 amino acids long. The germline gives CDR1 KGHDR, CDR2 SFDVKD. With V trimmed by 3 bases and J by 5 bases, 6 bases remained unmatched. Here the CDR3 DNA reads TGTGCCACCAGTGATCCGGGACAGATTAACAATGAGCAGTTCTTC. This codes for CATSDPGQINNEQFF.

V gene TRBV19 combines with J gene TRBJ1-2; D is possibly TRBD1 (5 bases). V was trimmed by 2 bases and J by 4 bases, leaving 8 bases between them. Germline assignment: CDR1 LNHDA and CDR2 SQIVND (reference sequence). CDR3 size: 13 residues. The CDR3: CASSIQGPYGYTF. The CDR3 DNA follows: TGTGCCAGTAGTATACAGGGCCCCTATGGCTACACCTTC.

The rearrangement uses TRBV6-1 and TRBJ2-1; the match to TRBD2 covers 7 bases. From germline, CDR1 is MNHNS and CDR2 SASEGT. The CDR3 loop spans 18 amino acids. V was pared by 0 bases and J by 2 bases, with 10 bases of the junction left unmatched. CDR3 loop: CASSEARRGGLTYNEQFF. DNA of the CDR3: TGTGCCAGCAGTGAAGCGAGGAGGGGAGGGTTAACCTACAATGAGCAGTTCTTC.

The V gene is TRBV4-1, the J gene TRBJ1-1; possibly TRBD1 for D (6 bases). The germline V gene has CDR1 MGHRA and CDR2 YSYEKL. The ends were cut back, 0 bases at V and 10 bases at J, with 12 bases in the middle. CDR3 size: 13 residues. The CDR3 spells CASSQEKGVGAFF. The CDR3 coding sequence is TGCGCCAGCAGCCAAGAGAAGGGGGTTGGAGCTTTCTTT.

CDR3 bases: TGTGCCAGCAGCGTCGGGGGGGCGTCAGATACGCAGTATTTT. It encodes CASSVGGASDTQYF. The rearrangement uses TRBV5-4 and TRBJ2-3; TRBD2 aligns across 8 bases. This CDR3 has 14 residues. Germline loops: CDR1 SGHNT, CDR2 YYREEE (reference sequence). The trim removed 4 bases at V and 4 bases at J, leaving 5 bases unmatched.

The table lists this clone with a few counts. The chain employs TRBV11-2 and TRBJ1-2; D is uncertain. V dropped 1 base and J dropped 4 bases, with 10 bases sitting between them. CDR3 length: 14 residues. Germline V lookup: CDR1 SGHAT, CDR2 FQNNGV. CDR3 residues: CASSLVTGTYGYTF. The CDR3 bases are TGTGCCAGCAGCTTAGTGACGGGAACCTATGGCTACACCTTC.

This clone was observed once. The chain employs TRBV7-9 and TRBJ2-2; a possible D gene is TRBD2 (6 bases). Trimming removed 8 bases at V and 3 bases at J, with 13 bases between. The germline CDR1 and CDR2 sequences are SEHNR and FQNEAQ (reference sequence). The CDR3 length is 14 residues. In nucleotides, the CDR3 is TGTGCCAGCGGGATGGGGACTTACACCGGGGAGCTGTTTTTT. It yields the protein CASGMGTYTGELFF.

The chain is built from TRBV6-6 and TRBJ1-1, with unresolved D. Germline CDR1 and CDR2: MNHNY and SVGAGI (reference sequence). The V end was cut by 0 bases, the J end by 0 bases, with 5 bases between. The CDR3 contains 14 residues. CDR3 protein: CASSYSSLNTEAFF. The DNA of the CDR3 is TGTGCCAGCAGTTACTCGAGCCTGAACACTGAAGCTTTCTTT.

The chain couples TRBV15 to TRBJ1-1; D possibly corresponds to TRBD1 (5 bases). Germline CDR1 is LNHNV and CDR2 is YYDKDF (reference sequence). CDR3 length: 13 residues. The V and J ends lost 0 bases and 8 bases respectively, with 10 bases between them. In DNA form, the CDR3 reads TGTGCCACCAGCAGAGATCCTAACAGGGAAGCTTTCTTT. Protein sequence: CATSRDPNREAFF.